The 19 T cell receptor beta chains given below trace back to one sample, sequenced in a study of T cells in localized non-small cell lung cancer. The assay was immunoSEQ multiplex PCR, and TCRdb's table has in-frame clones only and misses some. The sample includes about 130,000 clones, 89% seen only once; the top ten take 1.7%. The sequencing here drew on peripheral blood, taken before any cancer treatment. Receptors originate from a female donor older than 55 with stage I lung adenocarcinoma.

This chain links TRBV18 with TRBJ1-1, with D perhaps TRBD1 (6 bases). CDR3 length: 12 residues. Trimming removed 4 bases from V and 10 bases from J, with 13 bases in between. Germline-derived CDR1 and CDR2 are KGHSH and LQKENI. The CDR3 DNA sequence: TGTGCCAGCTCACGAGGAGGGGGGGTAGCTTTCTTT. The encoded protein is CASSRGGGVAFF.

J is TRBJ1-3 and V is TRBV7-9; D gene uncertain. The CDR3 is made up of 14 amino acids. Trimming took off 11 bases at V and 0 bases at J, with 14 bases between the two ends. Germline V gene sequence: CDR1 SEHNR, CDR2 FQNEAQ (reference sequence). In DNA form, the CDR3 reads TGTGCCGGCCGGAGGGCCAACTCTGGAAACACCATATATTTT. Its protein is CAGRRANSGNTIYF.

The chain uses TRBV5-6 and TRBJ2-7; D is perhaps TRBD2 (5 bases). The CDR3 runs 14 residues. The germline V and J ends were trimmed by 1 base and 9 bases, with 17 bases remaining between them. Germline CDR1 reads SGHDT; CDR2 reads YYEEEE. The CDR3 region is CASSLTNRGDGQYF. CDR3 nucleotide sequence: TGTGCCAGCAGCTTGACCAACCGGGGTGACGGGCAGTACTTC.

The CDR3 region has the DNA TGTGCCAGCAGCCAAGAGGGAAGGGCTGGCGGGGAGCTGTTTTTT. Protein: CASSQEGRAGGELFF. This chain joins TRBV4-2 and TRBJ2-2; D remains unclear. CDR3 size: 15 residues. Germline CDR1 and CDR2: LGHNA and YNFKEQ. Trimming pared 0 bases from V and 7 bases from J, leaving 12 bases between.

This clone has a count of ten or more. The V gene is TRBV9, the J gene TRBJ1-2; D is possibly TRBD1 (5 bases). V lost 0 bases, J lost 1 base, and 10 bases lay in between. Germline assignment: CDR1 SGDLS and CDR2 YYNGEE. The length of the CDR3 is 15 residues. CDR3 sequence: CASSVGRDFNYGYTF. In DNA form, the CDR3 reads TGTGCCAGCAGCGTAGGTCGGGACTTTAACTATGGCTACACCTTC. Looking up the rest from reference TRBV9 and TRBJ1-2 gives the full variable domain: DSGVTQTPKHLITATGQRVTLRCSPRSGDLSVYWYQQSLDQGLQFLIQYYNGEERAKGNILERFSAQQFPDLHSELNLSSLELGDSALYFCASSVGRDFNYGYTFGSGTRLTVV.

This chain links TRBV19 with TRBJ1-5; TRBD1 is a possible D gene (5 bases). V gave up 5 bases and J gave up 6 bases, with 20 bases separating them. The CDR3 contains 16 residues. Germline V gene sequence: CDR1 LNHDA, CDR2 SQIVND (reference sequence). This CDR3 reads CASSPDAGEAGQPQHF. CDR3 nucleotide sequence: TGTGCCAGTAGTCCCGACGCGGGGGAAGCGGGTCAGCCCCAGCATTTT.

The J gene is TRBJ2-5, the V gene TRBV7-2, with D hard to call. With 4 bases removed from V and 9 bases from J, the gap between germline ends came to 12 bases. Per germline, CDR1 SGHTA and CDR2 FQGNSA. The CDR3 is made up of 12 amino acids. The CDR3 DNA is TGTGCCAGCAGCTCCTATCGCTCCCCCCAGTACTTC. Translation: CASSSYRSPQYF.

The V call is TRBV23-1, the J call TRBJ2-4; D gene unclear. TRBV23-1 counts as an open reading frame of uncertain function. Trimming shortened V by 2 bases and J by 0 bases, and 11 bases separated the two germline ends. The CDR3 runs 16 residues. The CDR3 DNA reads as TGCGCCAGCAGTCAAGATAGCCGTCTAGCCAAAAACATTCAGTACTTC. Protein sequence: CASSQDSRLAKNIQYF.

The CDR3 protein is CASSPEGLGELFF. The DNA for the CDR3 is TGTGCCAGCAGCCCTGAAGGGCTGGGGGAACTGTTTTTT. V usage is TRBV11-2 and J usage is TRBJ1-4; tentative D call: TRBD1 (5 bases). The CDR3 has 13 amino acids. Trimming left V 5 bases short and J 12 bases short, with 16 bases between. CDR1 is SGHAT and CDR2 is FQNNGV in the germline V gene.

V gene TRBV19 combines with J gene TRBJ2-1, with 12 bases aligning to TRBD2. V was pared by 0 bases and J by 6 bases, with 9 bases of the junction left unmatched. Germline V gene sequence: CDR1 LNHDA, CDR2 SQIVND (reference sequence). This CDR3 has 18 amino acids. The CDR3 DNA sequence: TGTGCCAGTAGTATAGATAGGACTAGCGGGACTTCCCCCAATGAGCAGTTCTTC. It is translated as CASSIDRTSGTSPNEQFF.

This clone has just one count. The J gene is TRBJ2-4, the V gene TRBV14; D ambiguous. This CDR3 is built from 14 residues. V was cut by 5 bases and J by 1 base, with 9 bases left in between. From germline, CDR1 is SGHDN and CDR2 FVKESK. The CDR3, as DNA: TGTGCCAGCAGCGTCGGGTTTGCCAAAAACATTCAGTACTTC. Protein: CASSVGFAKNIQYF. The full variable domain, in which reference TRBV14 and TRBJ2-4 provide the parts outside the CDR3, is EAGVTQFPSHSVIEKGQTVTLRCDPISGHDNLYWYRRVMGKEIKFLLHFVKESKQDESGMPNNRFLAERTGGTYSTLKVQPAELEDSGVYFCASSVGFAKNIQYFGAGTRLSVL.

The V call is TRBV19, the J call TRBJ1-2; D gene ambiguous. Germline-derived CDR1 and CDR2 are LNHDA and SQIVND (reference sequence). V lost 8 bases, J lost 4 bases, and 17 bases lay in between. The CDR3 runs 14 residues. CDR3 DNA sequence: TGTGCCAGTCACCACACCCTTCGTGGCTATGGCTACACCTTC. This translates into CASHHTLRGYGYTF.

The J gene is TRBJ2-5, the V gene TRBV5-1, with 9 bases that match TRBD1. The germline V gene has CDR1 SGHRS and CDR2 YFSETQ. This CDR3 has 15 amino acids. V dropped 3 bases and J dropped 0; count of bases not matched to a gene: 3. The CDR3 loop reads CASSYWTGDQETQYF. For the CDR3, the DNA is TGCGCCAGCAGCTATTGGACAGGGGACCAAGAGACCCAGTACTTC.

The chain couples TRBV7-6 to TRBJ2-1; 10 bases are shared with TRBD2. This CDR3 comprises 15 residues. The V and J ends lost 1 base and 6 bases, in that order; junction bases with no gene match: 3. Germline-derived CDR1 and CDR2 are SGHVS and FNYEAQ. CDR3 nucleotides: TGTGCCAGCAGCTTAGGAGCGGGAGGGTCCAATGAGCAGTTCTTC. Encoded protein: CASSLGAGGSNEQFF.

The chain links TRBV15 to TRBJ2-5; D remains ambiguous. This CDR3 region has 15 residues. V lost 0 bases and J lost 5, with 13 bases in between. Germline values: CDR1 LNHNV, CDR2 YYDKDF (reference sequence). The CDR3 loop is CATSRDPGGVETQYF. The CDR3 DNA reads TGTGCCACCAGCAGAGATCCCGGTGGAGTTGAGACCCAGTACTTC.

The V gene is TRBV28, the J gene TRBJ2-3; a weak D match, TRBD2 (6 bases). V lost 3 bases, J lost 8 bases, and 24 bases lay in between. The CDR3 runs to 17 residues. Germline V gene lookup returns CDR1 MDHEN and CDR2 SYDVKM. The DNA for the CDR3 is TGTGCCAGCAGTTTCCCCTCGACTAGGAGAAAGGCAAGTACGCAGTATTTT. Residues: CASSFPSTRRKASTQYF.

This rearrangement joins TRBV19 to TRBJ2-7; D gene unclear. The V and J ends lost 0 bases and 2 bases respectively, with 11 bases between them. The CDR3 runs 15 residues. Germline CDR1 reads LNHDA; CDR2 reads SQIVND (reference sequence). Here the CDR3 reads CASSIDERKTYEQYF. Here the CDR3 DNA reads TGTGCCAGTAGTATAGATGAACGGAAAACCTACGAGCAGTACTTC.

There are a few counts of this clone. This rearrangement joins TRBV7-8 to TRBJ1-2, with TRBD1 as a possible D gene (5 bases). V was shortened by 4 bases and J by 7 bases, with 10 bases between the two germline ends. CDR3 length: 12 amino acids. Germline CDR1 and CDR2: SGHVS and FQNEAQ. The CDR3: CASSSYRIGYTF. The CDR3 DNA reads as TGTGCCAGCAGCTCGTACAGGATTGGCTACACCTTC.

V is TRBV29-1 and J is TRBJ2-5; tentatively, D is TRBD1 (6 bases). The CDR3 length is 13 residues. The V end was cut by 7 bases, the J end by 1 base, with 13 bases between. Germline V gene lookup returns CDR1 SQVTM and CDR2 ANQGSEA. In nucleotides, the CDR3 is TGCAGCGCTTCCGACAGGTTCCAAGAGACCCAGTACTTC. It yields the protein CSASDRFQETQYF. Full variable domain (rest looked up from reference TRBV29-1 and TRBJ2-5): SAVISQKPSRDICQRGTSLTIQCQVDSQVTMMFWYRQQPGQSLTLIATANQGSEATYESGFVIDKFPISRPNLTFSTLTVSNMSPEDSSIYLCSASDRFQETQYFGPGTRLLVL.